The text below deals with one T cell receptor (beta chain). Per germline, CDR1 SGHTA and CDR2 FQGNSA. Trimming removed 1 base from V and 7 bases from J, with 14 bases in between. The CDR3 is 15 amino acids. Original methodology: Amplification of reference gene primers was used by the study to estimate nucleated cell counts. This table comes from immunoSEQ multiplex PCR, and its TCRdb copy is limited to in-frame clones, with some not included. Clone size and the V and J calls come from that table; the DNA yielded D and trimming. Of about 49,000 clones listed, approximately 81% were seen once; the top ten hold approximately 20%. While infection was still active, Seattle patients were enrolled and then followed longitudinally. The data belong to a study of blood T cell repertoires in COVID-19. Looking at the study overall: Sources were T cells, B-cell-depleted T cells, or PBMCs; the material itself was cDNA or gDNA.

The chain recombines TRBV7-2 with TRBJ2-1; TRBD1 might be the D (5 bases). Sequencing was carried out using peripheral blood. The clonotype originates from a woman older than 75 with COVID-19, enrolled during active disease. CDR3 DNA sequence: TGTGCCAGCAGCTTAGGCTCCCGCCAGGGTAATGAGCAGTTCTTC. This translates into CASSLGSRQGNEQFF.